The text below deals with one TCR beta chain. The sample originates from a study of blood T cell repertoires in COVID-19. Study context: Samples taken during acute and convalescent COVID-19 were collected in the United States, Italy and Spain. T cells, B-cell-depleted T cells, or PBMCs provided the cDNA or gDNA that served as material.

Trimming removed 1 base from V and 2 bases from J; junction bases left unmatched: 1. From germline, CDR1 is SGHTA and CDR2 FQGNSA. The CDR3 contains 15 residues. Source study methods: How many nucleated cells were present was estimated from reference gene primer amplification. Clones were read by immunoSEQ multiplex PCR, and TCRdb kept only the in-frame ones, dropping some. Clone size and V and J calls were adopted from that table, with D and trimming inferred from the DNA. Here the sample spans approximately 100,000 clones, roughly 81% being singletons. Sample: peripheral blood. The gene calls are TRBV7-2 and TRBJ1-5; TRBD1 agrees at 8 bases. The receptor comes from a human donor in a cohort sampled during active COVID-19. The CDR3 bases are TGTGCCAGCAGCTTAGGGGGACAGGGCAATCAGCCCCAGCATTTT. Its translation: CASSLGGQGNQPQHF.